The rows below give T cell receptor beta chains drawn from one sample of a study of OX40 agonist ivuxolimab in advanced cancers. The data were produced by immunoSEQ multiplex PCR, yet TCRdb's version contains in-frame clones alone and is incomplete. Counted here are roughly 48,000 clones, approximately 84% occurring once; the ten biggest clones make up around 9%. Sequences were derived from CD4+ or CD8+ T cells sorted from blood, sampled in a trial of the OX40 agonist ivuxolimab. The receptor source for this set is an adult with an advanced solid tumor such as melanoma, head and neck, liver or kidney cancer. Each CDR3 is given with its conserved first and last residue. The D gene is left open where the match is weak. Rows may omit the clone size; those that give it use once, few, many or a size class.

V gene: TRBV30; clone size: NA; J gene: TRBJ2-7; D gene: NA; CDR3 DNA: TGTGCCTGGAGTCTGGGCCCACTTGGGACCGGGTCCGCCTACGAGCAGTACTTC; CDR3 protein: CAWSLGPLGTGSAYEQYF
V gene: TRBV6-4; clone size: NA; J gene: TRBJ2-1; D gene: TRBD2; CDR3 DNA: TGTGCCAGCAGCCCGGGACTAGCCTACAATGAGCAGTTCTTC; CDR3 protein: CASSPGLAYNEQFF
V gene: TRBV30; clone size: NA; J gene: TRBJ2-7; D gene: TRBD2; CDR3 DNA: TGTGCCTGGAGTCCCATATCTAGCGGGAGAGGATCCTACGAGCAGTACTTC; CDR3 protein: CAWSPISSGRGSYEQYF
V gene: TRBV19; clone size: NA; J gene: TRBJ2-4; D gene: TRBD2; CDR3 DNA: TGTGCCAGTAGTATAGTAGGGAGGGCAAAAAACATTCAGTACTTC; CDR3 protein: CASSIVGRAKNIQYF
V gene: TRBV7-8; clone size: NA; J gene: TRBJ2-7; D gene: NA; CDR3 DNA: TGTGCCAGCAGCCCCACTCACTACGAGCAGTACTTC; CDR3 protein: CASSPTHYEQYF
V gene: TRBV19; clone size: NA; J gene: TRBJ2-1; D gene: TRBD2; CDR3 DNA: TGTGCCAGTAGTATCGGGGGACTATTAAATGAGCAGTTCTTC; CDR3 protein: CASSIGGLLNEQFF
V gene: TRBV5-1; clone size: NA; J gene: TRBJ2-5; D gene: NA; CDR3 DNA: TGCGCCAGCAGCTTGGGGCCGGGTGAGACCCAGTACTTC; CDR3 protein: CASSLGPGETQYF
V gene: TRBV19; clone size: NA; J gene: TRBJ2-3; D gene: TRBD2; CDR3 DNA: TGTGCCAGTACCAGACTAGCGGCCCCCGAGGATACGCAGTATTTT; CDR3 protein: CASTRLAAPEDTQYF
V gene: TRBV28; clone size: NA; J gene: TRBJ2-5; D gene: TRBD1; CDR3 DNA: TGTGCCAGCAGTTTTCTCCGACAGGGGGCTGAGACCCAGTACTTC; CDR3 protein: CASSFLRQGAETQYF
V gene: TRBV5-4; clone size: NA; J gene: TRBJ1-1; D gene: NA; CDR3 DNA: TGTGCCAGCAGCTTGGAGAACGCTGAAGCTTTCTTT; CDR3 protein: CASSLENAEAFF
V gene: TRBV7-9; clone size: NA; J gene: TRBJ1-2; D gene: TRBD1; CDR3 DNA: TGTGCCAGCAGCATCGGGACAGATAACTATGGCTACACCTTC; CDR3 protein: CASSIGTDNYGYTF
V gene: TRBV25-1; clone size: NA; J gene: TRBJ1-2; D gene: NA; CDR3 DNA: TGTGCCAGCAGTAGAGCCGGGACACTGTATGGCTACACCTTC; CDR3 protein: CASSRAGTLYGYTF
V gene: TRBV5-4; clone size: NA; J gene: TRBJ2-2; D gene: NA; CDR3 DNA: TGTGCCAGCAGCGATACAAGAACCGGGGAGCTGTTTTTT; CDR3 protein: CASSDTRTGELFF
V gene: TRBV28; clone size: NA; J gene: TRBJ1-2; D gene: NA; CDR3 DNA: TGTGCCAGCAGTACACAGGGAATATCCATAGGCGGCTACACCTTC; CDR3 protein: CASSTQGISIGGYTF
V gene: TRBV5-5; clone size: NA; J gene: TRBJ1-4; D gene: NA; CDR3 DNA: TGTGCCAGCAGCTTGAATATTAATGAAAAACTGTTTTTT; CDR3 protein: CASSLNINEKLFF
V gene: TRBV10-1; clone size: NA; J gene: TRBJ1-5; D gene: NA; CDR3 DNA: TGCGCCAGCAGTGGGGGCCCCCTCACCCCGCATTTT; CDR3 protein: CASSGGPLTPHF
V gene: TRBV5-1; clone size: NA; J gene: TRBJ2-3; D gene: TRBD2; CDR3 DNA: TGCGCCAGCAGCTTGGCCCTAGCGGGAGGCACGCAGTATTTT; CDR3 protein: CASSLALAGGTQYF
V gene: TRBV11-2; clone size: NA; J gene: TRBJ2-7; D gene: TRBD2; CDR3 DNA: TGTGCCAGCAGCCCCCGTGGGACTAGCGGGAGCTACGAGCAGTACTTC; CDR3 protein: CASSPRGTSGSYEQYF
V gene: TRBV9; clone size: NA; J gene: TRBJ2-3; D gene: NA; CDR3 DNA: TGTGCCAGCAGCGTAGTTGATACAGATACGCAGTATTTT; CDR3 protein: CASSVVDTDTQYF
V gene: TRBV15; clone size: NA; J gene: TRBJ1-1; D gene: NA; CDR3 DNA: TGTGCCACCAGCAAAAACCGGGCTTCGCACACTGAAGCTTTCTTT; CDR3 protein: CATSKNRASHTEAFF
V gene: TRBV27; clone size: NA; J gene: TRBJ2-3; D gene: NA; CDR3 DNA: TGTGCCAGCTCGTACACACGCAAAGGAGATACGCAGTATTTT; CDR3 protein: CASSYTRKGDTQYF
V gene: TRBV18; clone size: NA; J gene: TRBJ2-6; D gene: NA; CDR3 DNA: TGTGCCAGCTCAATACAGGAAACTGGGGCCAACGTCCTGACTTTC; CDR3 protein: CASSIQETGANVLTF
V gene: TRBV2; clone size: NA; J gene: TRBJ1-1; D gene: NA; CDR3 DNA: TGTGCCAGCAGTACAGGATTGAACACTGAAGCTTTCTTT; CDR3 protein: CASSTGLNTEAFF
V gene: TRBV28; clone size: NA; J gene: TRBJ1-6; D gene: NA; CDR3 DNA: TGTGCCACCTTAGGGGTACGGGATTCACCCCTCCACTTT; CDR3 protein: CATLGVRDSPLHF
V gene: TRBV6-5; clone size: once; J gene: TRBJ2-5; D gene: TRBD2; CDR3 DNA: TGTGCCAGCAGTTCCGGTAGCGGGGCAAAAGAGACCCAGTACTTC; CDR3 protein: CASSSGSGAKETQYF
V gene: TRBV7-3; clone size: NA; J gene: TRBJ2-3; D gene: NA; CDR3 DNA: TGTGCCAGCAGCTCACAGGGAGATACGCAGTATTTT; CDR3 protein: CASSSQGDTQYF